The 9 T cell receptor beta chains in this list originate from one sample, sequenced in a study of cytomegalovirus exposure and HLA in healthy donors. The PCR used 60 Vbeta and 13 Jbeta primers. Measured with immunoSEQ multiplex PCR; TCRdb has only the in-frame clones, and not every one. The data hold 100,000 to 150,000 clones, with 70% to 85% observed a single time. Sequencing was done on a sample of PBMCs. The receptors were sampled from a man aged 18 to 30 in good health and CMV-seronegative.

Only a few counts were recorded for this clone. This CDR3 is CSVGTESYGYTF. The CDR3 DNA follows: TGCAGCGTTGGGACAGAATCTTATGGCTACACCTTC. The chain joins TRBV29-1 to TRBJ1-2, with D possibly TRBD1 on 6 matching bases. The germline CDR1 and CDR2 sequences are SQVTM and ANQGSEA. This CDR3 comprises 12 residues. With 4 bases removed from V and 5 bases from J, the gap between germline ends came to 11 bases.

The rearrangement links TRBV19 to TRBJ1-1; D perhaps matches TRBD1 (6 bases). This CDR3 has 14 residues. Germline CDR1 is LNHDA and CDR2 is SQIVND (reference sequence). V lost 6 bases, J lost 0 bases, and 11 bases lay in between. The CDR3 reads CASREGHMNTEAFF. DNA of the CDR3: TGTGCCAGTAGAGAGGGACACATGAACACTGAAGCTTTCTTT. The full variable domain, its missing parts supplied by reference TRBV19 and TRBJ1-1, is DGGITQSPKYLFRKEGQNVTLSCEQNLNHDAMYWYRQDPGQGLRLIYYSQIVNDFQKGDIAEGYSVSREKKESFPLTVTSAQKNPTAFYLCASREGHMNTEAFFGQGTRLTVV.

This clone was observed a few times. The chain couples TRBV19 to TRBJ2-7; 8 nucleotides match TRBD1. The CDR3 runs 16 residues. Unmatched junction bases numbered 9, after V lost 5 bases and J lost 0 bases. Germline CDR1 reads LNHDA; CDR2 reads SQIVND (reference sequence). As DNA, the CDR3 is TGTGCCAGTAGTGTATCGGGACAGGCCCCCTCCTACGAGCAGTACTTC. As protein: CASSVSGQAPSYEQYF.

The chain is built from TRBV19 and TRBJ1-1; the match to TRBD1 covers 10 bases. Germline trimming cut 7 bases from V and 2 bases from J; bases unmatched to any gene: 10. From germline, CDR1 is LNHDA and CDR2 SQIVND (reference sequence). This CDR3 region has 16 residues. This chain's CDR3 is CASTEVGTGANTEAFF. CDR3 nucleotides: TGTGCCAGTACCGAAGTAGGGACAGGGGCCAACACTGAAGCTTTCTTT.

The chain employs TRBV11-3 and TRBJ1-2; the match to TRBD1 covers 7 bases. This CDR3 contains 15 residues. The germline V gene has CDR1 SGHNT and CDR2 YENEEA. Germline trimming cut 1 base from V and 4 bases from J; bases unmatched to any gene: 6. This CDR3 reads CASSLAQGDSYGYTF. The CDR3 nucleotides read TGTGCCAGCAGCTTAGCCCAGGGGGACAGCTATGGCTACACCTTC.

This clone has a handful of counts. This chain uses TRBV11-2 with TRBJ1-4, with D possibly being TRBD1 (5 bases). V lost 3 bases to trimming and J lost 6 bases, with 14 bases between them. Per the germline V gene, CDR1 is SGHAT and CDR2 is FQNNGV. CDR3 length: 15 amino acids. CDR3 in amino acids: CASSFHRQGHEKLFF. The CDR3 region has the DNA TGTGCCAGCAGCTTTCACCGGCAGGGCCATGAAAAACTGTTTTTT.

The chain joins TRBV6-6 to TRBJ1-2; 10 nucleotides line up with TRBD1. This CDR3 is 12 amino acids long. The V segment lost 10 bases and the J segment 7 bases; nucleotides outside the gene matches: 6. Germline lookup yields CDR1 MNHNY and CDR2 SVGAGI (reference sequence). CDR3 protein: CATTGTGVGYTF. DNA of the CDR3: TGTGCCACCACGGGGACAGGGGTTGGCTACACCTTC.

The rearrangement joins TRBV11-2 to TRBJ2-1; tentatively, D is TRBD2 (5 bases). V was clipped by 1 base and J by 7 bases, with 14 bases between them. The CDR3 spans 15 residues. CDR1 is SGHAT and CDR2 is FQNNGV in the germline V gene. The CDR3 DNA reads TGTGCCAGCAGCTTAGTTCGGGGAATTGGGAATGAGCAGTTCTTC. This codes for CASSLVRGIGNEQFF.

The rearrangement joins TRBV5-1 to TRBJ2-7; 8 bases agree with TRBD1. V lost 0 bases and J lost 5; bases outside the gene matches: 7. CDR3 size: 15 residues. Germline-derived CDR1 and CDR2 are SGHRS and YFSETQ. This CDR3 reads CASSLVGQGANEQYF. CDR3 in DNA: TGCGCCAGCAGCTTGGTAGGGCAGGGGGCAAACGAGCAGTACTTC.